This T cell receptor (beta chain) stems from a study of CD8+ T cells in alopecia areata. Study in general: Treated patients took oral tofacitinib at 5 to 10 mg twice daily.

Peripheral blood, together with lesional scalp punch biopsies, was collected from alopecia areata patients. Isolation of CD4+ and CD8+ T cells from PBMCs was achieved by sorting. V gave up 6 bases and J gave up 3 bases; unmatched junction bases: 15. Germline CDR1 reads SNHLY; CDR2 reads FYNNEI. There are 17 residues in the CDR3. Sequencing used cDNA as its template, made by extracting RNA and reverse transcribing it. Some clones are missing from TCRdb's copy, which holds only in-frame ones; the method was immunoSEQ multiplex PCR. The sample records some 170,000 clones, 50% to 60% being singletons. The chain carries TRBV2 and TRBJ2-7, with TRBD2 matching 9 bases. The clonotype originates from a human donor with alopecia areata. This specimen was CD4+ T cells sorted from blood, taken at week 0. The CDR3 bases are TGTGCCAGCAGCGGACACCCCACTGGCGGGGGGGACTACGAGCAGTACTTC. Protein product: CASSGHPTGGGDYEQYF.